This T cell receptor beta chain was documented in a study of Ad26.COV2.S vaccination and SARS-CoV-2 variants. Study-level background: In the study, Ad26.COV2.S was injected intramuscularly once, or twice 56 days apart. Study-level results: After vaccination, substantial breadth of spike-specific CD8+ and CD4+ responses was reported. The study found higher spike-specific TCR breadth in vaccine than placebo recipients.

Clones were sequenced by immunoSEQ multiplex PCR, and TCRdb holds only the in-frame ones, with some missing. The sample carries about 680,000 clones, more than 70% recorded once. Treatment specified: around 19 received Ad26.COV2.S at low or high dose, single or two shots; 5 received placebo; per-sample allocation not given. Sampling took place 63 days after the first vaccine or placebo injection. An adult aged 18-55 years in Boston served as the donor. Regarding this clone: What it recognizes is unknown.

Germline V gene lookup returns CDR1 LNHNV and CDR2 YYDKDF (reference sequence). J gave up 6 bases and V 3 bases, and 11 bases lay outside the gene matches. This CDR3 comprises 17 residues. The V call is TRBV15, the J call TRBJ2-3; TRBD2 agrees at 11 bases. The source material was peripheral blood, sampled in a trial of Ad26.COV2.S vaccine versus placebo. This receptor was obtained from a person aged 18-65 years who received the Ad26.COV2.S COVID-19 vaccine or a placebo. The DNA of the CDR3 is TGTGCCACCAGCAGGACGATACTAGCGGGGGCCGCGGATACGCAGTATTTT. Protein: CATSRTILAGAADTQYF.